The TCR beta chain described here comes from a study of radiotherapy plus CTLA-4 blockade in lung cancer. Broader study findings: Subsequent to radiotherapy plus ipilimumab, tumor-derived TCR clones underwent expansion in blood.

V shed 4 bases and J shed 2 bases, with 10 bases lying between them. The CDR3 covers 14 residues. Per the germline V gene, CDR1 is SGHTS and CDR2 is YDEGEE. With regard to this clone: Its antigen is undetermined.

The method was immunoSEQ multiplex PCR; TCRdb's version includes in-frame clones alone and lacks a portion of them. The repertoire includes fewer than 70,000 clones, approximately 79% of them detected once, and roughly a tenth sits in the top ten. The rearrangement uses TRBV5-8 and TRBJ2-1; D is unclear. The source material was peripheral blood, sampled from a patient treated with radiotherapy plus ipilimumab. This receptor was taken from a human donor with non-small cell lung cancer who had a complete response to radiotherapy plus ipilimumab. The CDR3 DNA reads TGTGCCAGCAGCATGACGGGCCCCTACAATGAGCAGTTCTTC. This sequence encodes CASSMTGPYNEQFF.